This paragraph covers one T cell receptor beta chain sequence. Its antigen is still unknown. Base quality data are lacking; no much larger clone is found one base away. The data were taken from a study of blood T cell repertoires in COVID-19 (dated by TCRdb to between 2020 and 2021). A note on the overall study: Collaborator samples came from the United States, Italy and Spain and covered acute and convalescent phases of COVID-19. The material from the prospective study consisted of cDNA or gDNA derived from T cells, B-cell-depleted T cells, or PBMCs. Deeply sampled blood TCRbeta repertoires from subjects exposed to, actively infected with, or recovered from COVID-19 were included in the dataset. The repertoires were released in a freely available public database intended as a resource for research on the immune response to SARS-CoV-2. The samples were drawn from two sources: the first 160 participants of the ongoing ImmuneRACE study, and approximately 1,300 subjects contributed by 6 global collaborators. A de-identified subject ID, COVID-19 status, age in years and sex were almost always included in the sample metadata. Where available, HLA class I and class II types were obtained from metadata supplied by the sample provider rather than from assay-based typing. What the authors observed across the whole study: The amount of clinical and demographic metadata varied by source and participant and was provided uncurated.

Enrolling through a virtual design, the prospective study's participants ranged in age from about 18 to 89 years and lived across roughly 24 United States geographic areas. Cohort assignment in the prospective study relied on participant-reported clinical history from a screening survey and a study questionnaire. Mobile phlebotomists in the prospective study collected whole blood, serum and a nasopharyngeal or oropharyngeal swab from every participant. Additional blood draws and questionnaires over an approximately two-month period could optionally be provided by prospective study participants. Blood samples from the prospective study were shipped frozen or at room temperature prior to DNA extraction. TCRbeta CDR3 regions were amplified from genomic DNA using the immunoSEQ Assay, a bias-controlled multiplex PCR. The authors processed their data as follows. The number of nucleated cells in each sample was estimated from the amplification of reference gene primers within the assay. To quantify the absolute abundance of each unique TCRbeta CDR3 rearrangement, sequence reads were collapsed and filtered. For each sample, productive Simpson clonality was calculated as the square root of Simpson's diversity index across productive rearrangements. As stored in TCRdb, this immuneACCESS dataset retains in-frame rearrangements with V and J assigned. A fraction of the clones does not appear; measured against another copy, unresolved V genes explain less than half of the discrepancy, and the remainder lacks a known reason. That table supplies the V and J calls and clone size; D and trimming were determined from the DNA. The sample data list 150,000 to 200,000 clones, and roughly 80% of these were observed just once. The top ten clones comprise more than 4.5% of the sample.

This TCR was recovered from a woman between 55 and 75 years old with acute COVID-19. Sequenced sample: PBMCs or T cells enriched from blood (not recorded which).

In nucleotides, the sequence is TGTGCCAGCATACAGCGGGAGGGCTCCTACGAGCAGTACTTC. Its translation is CASIQREGSYEQYF. The chain couples TRBV6-4 to TRBJ2-7; the junction holds 10 bases that match TRBD2. V loses 7 bases at its end and J loses 0 bases; junction bases beyond the gene matches: 3. From cysteine to phenylalanine, the CDR3 is 14 amino acids long. Left in the record is the CDR3 DNA by itself, 42 bases read in frame from the first base. In the germline V gene, CDR1 corresponds to MRHNA and CDR2 to SNTAGT.